This T cell receptor (beta chain) was found in a study of T cells in Graves' hyperthyroidism and ophthalmopathy. The J segment lost 4 bases and the V segment lost 4 bases, leaving 4 bases of the junction unmatched. Germline CDR1 GTSNPN, CDR2 SVGIG (reference sequence). This CDR3 has 13 residues. This clonotype came up many times. PBMCs were obtained from approximately 10 ml fresh peripheral blood. Regions amplified from RNA transcripts were the TCR beta CDR3 regions. First-round RT-PCR of the TCR CDR3 relied on the HTBI primer set. TCRdb independently ran MiXCR on the multiplex PCR reads; one entry per CDR3 protein. The data hold fewer than 650,000 distinct CDR3 sequences, with around 15% observed a single time.

This chain joins TRBV30 and TRBJ1-2; TRBD1 agrees at 9 bases. The receptor was isolated from a woman aged 40 to 50 with Graves' ophthalmopathy. Sample: blood. The CDR3 bases are TGTGCCTGGACCTCGACAGGGGGCTATGGCTACACCTTC. Its protein is CAWTSTGGYGYTF.